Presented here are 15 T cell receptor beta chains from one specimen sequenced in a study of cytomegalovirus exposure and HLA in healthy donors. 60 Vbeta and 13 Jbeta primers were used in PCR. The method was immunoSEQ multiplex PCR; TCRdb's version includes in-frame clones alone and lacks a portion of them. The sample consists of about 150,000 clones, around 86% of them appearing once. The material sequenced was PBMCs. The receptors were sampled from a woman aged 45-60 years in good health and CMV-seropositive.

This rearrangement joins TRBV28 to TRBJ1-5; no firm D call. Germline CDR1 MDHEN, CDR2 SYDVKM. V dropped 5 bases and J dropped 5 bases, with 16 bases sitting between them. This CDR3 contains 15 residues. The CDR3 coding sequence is TGTGCCAGCAGTGTCATGCCTAGTGGCCATCAGCCCCAGCATTTT. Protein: CASSVMPSGHQPQHF.

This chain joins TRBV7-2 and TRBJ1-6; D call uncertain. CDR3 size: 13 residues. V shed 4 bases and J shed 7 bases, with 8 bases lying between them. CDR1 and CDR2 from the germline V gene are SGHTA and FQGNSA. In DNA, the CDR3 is TGTGCCAGCAGCTCCCGGTGGAATTCACCCCTCCACTTT. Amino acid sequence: CASSSRWNSPLHF.

The CDR3 coding sequence is TGTGCCAGTAGTCAGGGGTACTATGGCTACACCTTC. Amino acids: CASSQGYYGYTF. The chain joins TRBV19 to TRBJ1-2; maybe TRBD1 (6 bases). Trimming stripped 5 bases from V and 3 bases from J, with 7 bases between. The CDR3 is 12 residues long. CDR1 and CDR2 from the germline V gene are LNHDA and SQIVND (reference sequence).

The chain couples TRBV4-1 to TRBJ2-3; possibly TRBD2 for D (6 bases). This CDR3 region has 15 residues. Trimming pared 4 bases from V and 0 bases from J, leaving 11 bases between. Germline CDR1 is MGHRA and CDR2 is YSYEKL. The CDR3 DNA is TGCGCCAGCAGCCGCGATGGGACTAGCACAGATACGCAGTATTTT. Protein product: CASSRDGTSTDTQYF.

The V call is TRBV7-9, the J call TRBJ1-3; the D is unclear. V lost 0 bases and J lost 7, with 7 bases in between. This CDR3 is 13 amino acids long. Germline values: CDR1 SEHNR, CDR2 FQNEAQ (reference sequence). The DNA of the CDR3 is TGTGCCAGCAGCTTAGCGGCTGTCAACACCATATATTTT. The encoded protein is CASSLAAVNTIYF.

The CDR3 nucleotides are TGTGCCACCAGACAGGGCTCCTACAATGAGCAGTTCTTC. This codes for CATRQGSYNEQFF. This rearrangement joins TRBV2 to TRBJ2-1; the match to TRBD1 covers 7 bases. This CDR3 spans 13 amino acids. In germline, CDR1 is SNHLY, CDR2 FYNNEI. V lost 10 bases to trimming and J lost 0 bases; unmatched junction nucleotides: 3.

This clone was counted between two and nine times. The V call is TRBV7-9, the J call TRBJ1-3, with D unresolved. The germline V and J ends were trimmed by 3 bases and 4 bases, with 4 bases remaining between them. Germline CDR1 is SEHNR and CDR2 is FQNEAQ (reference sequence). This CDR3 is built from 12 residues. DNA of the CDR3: TGTGCCAGCAGCTTCCAGGGAAACACCATATATTTT. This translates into CASSFQGNTIYF.

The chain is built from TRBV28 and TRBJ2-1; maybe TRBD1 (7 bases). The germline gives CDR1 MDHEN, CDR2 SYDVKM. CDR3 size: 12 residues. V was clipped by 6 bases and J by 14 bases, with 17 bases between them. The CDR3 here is CASSIQGGCKFF. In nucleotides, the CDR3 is TGTGCCAGCAGCATCCAGGGGGGCTGCAAGTTCTTC.

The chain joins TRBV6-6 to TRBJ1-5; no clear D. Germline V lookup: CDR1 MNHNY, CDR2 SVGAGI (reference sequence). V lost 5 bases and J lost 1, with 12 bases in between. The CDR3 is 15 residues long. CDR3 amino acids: CASSRPGVSNQPQHF. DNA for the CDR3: TGTGCCAGCAGTCGGCCGGGAGTCAGCAATCAGCCCCAGCATTTT.

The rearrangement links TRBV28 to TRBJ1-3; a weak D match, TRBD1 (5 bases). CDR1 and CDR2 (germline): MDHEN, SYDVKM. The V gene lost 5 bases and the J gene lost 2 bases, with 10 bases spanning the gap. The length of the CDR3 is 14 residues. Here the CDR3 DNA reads TGTGCCAGCAGTCGGGGGTTCCCTGGAAACACCATATATTTT. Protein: CASSRGFPGNTIYF. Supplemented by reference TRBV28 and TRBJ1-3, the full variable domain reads DVKVTQSSRYLVKRTGEKVFLECVQDMDHENMFWYRQDPGLGLRLIYFSYDVKMKEKGDIPEGYSVSREKKERFSLILESASTNQTSMYLCASSRGFPGNTIYFGEGSWLTVV.

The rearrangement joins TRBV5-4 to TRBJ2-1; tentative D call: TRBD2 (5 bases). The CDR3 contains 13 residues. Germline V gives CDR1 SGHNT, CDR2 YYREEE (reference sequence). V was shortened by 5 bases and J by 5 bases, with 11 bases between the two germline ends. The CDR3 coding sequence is TGTGCCAGCAGTTTAACTAGTAACAATGAGCAGTTCTTC. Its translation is CASSLTSNNEQFF.

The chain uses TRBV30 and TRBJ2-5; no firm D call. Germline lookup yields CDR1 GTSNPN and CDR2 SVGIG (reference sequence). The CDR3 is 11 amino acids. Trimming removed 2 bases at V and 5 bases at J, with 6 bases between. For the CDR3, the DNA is TGTGCCTGGAGTCTCGCGGAGACCCAGTACTTC. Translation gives CAWSLAETQYF.

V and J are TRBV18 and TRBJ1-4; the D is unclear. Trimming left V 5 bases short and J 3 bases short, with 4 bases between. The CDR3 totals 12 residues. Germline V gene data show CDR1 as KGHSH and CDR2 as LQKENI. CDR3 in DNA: TGTGCCAGCTCAATCTCTAATGAAAAACTGTTTTTT. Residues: CASSISNEKLFF.

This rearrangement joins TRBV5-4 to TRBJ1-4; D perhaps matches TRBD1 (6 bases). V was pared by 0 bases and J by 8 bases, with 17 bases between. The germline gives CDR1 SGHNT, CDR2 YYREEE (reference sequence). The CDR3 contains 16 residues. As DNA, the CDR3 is TGTGCCAGCAGCTTGGGCAGGGGCGCGTTCTGGGAAAAACTGTTTTTT. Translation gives CASSLGRGAFWEKLFF.

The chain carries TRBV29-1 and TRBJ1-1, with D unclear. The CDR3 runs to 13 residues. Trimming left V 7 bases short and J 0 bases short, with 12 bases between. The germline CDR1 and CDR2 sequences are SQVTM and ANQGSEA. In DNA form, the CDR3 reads TGCAGCGCCGCGATTACTTTGAACACTGAAGCTTTCTTT. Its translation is CSAAITLNTEAFF.